One sample yielded the 8 T cell receptor beta chains listed below, sequenced in a study of CD8 T cells in Susac syndrome. The RNA, about 0.5 to 1 ug, was put through reverse transcription using random hexamers. From the immunoSEQ multiplex PCR reads, TCRdb called clonotypes with MiXCR, one entry per CDR3 protein. The table includes some 130,000 distinct CDR3 sequences, over 90% detected once. What was sequenced was CD8+ T cells from PBMCs. All receptors derive from a human donor with Susac syndrome.

The gene calls are TRBV9 and TRBJ1-1, with no clear D. CDR1 SGDLS and CDR2 YYNGEE come from the germline V gene. Trimming removed 4 bases from V and 7 bases from J, with 11 bases in between. This CDR3 region has 12 residues. DNA of the CDR3: TGTGCCAGCAGCCAGTTTGGTGGTGAAGCTTTCTTT. Its protein is CASSQFGGEAFF.

V and J are TRBV28 and TRBJ1-2; D perhaps matches TRBD1 (5 bases). The CDR3 is 13 residues long. Looked up from germline, CDR1 is MDHEN and CDR2 is SYDVKM. Trimming stripped 3 bases from V and 8 bases from J, with 13 bases between. The CDR3 DNA reads as TGTGCCAGCAGTTTCTCCAGGGCGGGAGGCTACACCTTC. It translates to CASSFSRAGGYTF.

This chain joins TRBV5-1 and TRBJ1-2, with TRBD1 as a possible D gene (6 bases). CDR1 SGHRS and CDR2 YFSETQ come from the germline V gene. With 0 bases removed from V and 10 bases from J, the gap between germline ends came to 13 bases. The CDR3 is 13 amino acids. The CDR3 reads CASSLGTVDDYTF. The CDR3 DNA reads TGCGCCAGCAGCTTGGGGACAGTAGACGACTACACCTTC. The variable domain in full, completed from reference TRBV5-1 and TRBJ1-2, reads KAGVTQTPRYLIKTRGQQVTLSCSPISGHRSVSWYQQTPGQGLQFLFEYFSETQRNKGNFPGRFSGRQFSNSRSEMNVSTLELGDSALYLCASSLGTVDDYTFGSGTRLTVV.

This clonotype was detected only once. This chain links TRBV24-1 with TRBJ2-1; unclear D gene. Trimming shortened V by 3 bases and J by 2 bases, and 4 bases separated the two germline ends. CDR1 is KGHDR and CDR2 is SFDVKD in the germline V gene. CDR3 length: 13 residues. Here the CDR3 reads CATSDSAYNEQFF. As DNA, the CDR3 is TGTGCCACCAGTGATAGTGCCTACAATGAGCAGTTCTTC.

The gene calls are TRBV5-1 and TRBJ2-1; D is possibly TRBD1 (5 bases). Deletions cut 2 bases from V and 8 bases from J, with 17 bases between. The CDR3 sequence is 15 residues long. The germline V gene has CDR1 SGHRS and CDR2 YFSETQ. CDR3 nucleotide sequence: TGCGCCAGCAGCTTACAGGACCCCGCGCTGGATGAGCAGTTCTTC. It translates to CASSLQDPALDEQFF.

The genes are TRBV15 and TRBJ1-2, with D uncertain. Germline-derived CDR1 and CDR2 are LNHNV and YYDKDF (reference sequence). Trimming removed 4 bases from V and 1 base from J, with 13 bases in between. This CDR3 contains 15 residues. CDR3 sequence (DNA): TGTGCCACCAGCATTGAGGACCTCCATAACTATGGCTACACCTTC. Translating it yields CATSIEDLHNYGYTF.

The gene calls are TRBV6-2 or TRBV6-3 and TRBJ1-2, with 8 bases lining up with TRBD1. The length of the CDR3 is 13 residues. Germline V gene lookup returns CDR1 MNHEY and CDR2 SVGEGT. V lost 2 bases, J lost 6 bases, and 2 bases stayed unmatched. CDR3 in amino acids: CASSYGQGNGYTF. Here the CDR3 DNA reads TGTGCCAGCAGTTACGGACAGGGCAATGGCTACACCTTC.

V is TRBV4-2 and J is TRBJ1-2, with a tentative D call TRBD1 (6 bases). V gave up 1 base and J gave up 6 bases, with 15 bases separating them. The CDR3 is made up of 15 amino acids. Germline CDR1 and CDR2: LGHNA and YNFKEQ. CDR3 loop: CASSQAGDTRDGYTF. CDR3 sequence (DNA): TGTGCCAGCAGCCAAGCCGGGGACACCAGGGATGGCTACACCTTC.